A selection of T cell receptor beta chains follows, all from one sample in a study of blood T cell repertoires in COVID-19. Sequenced by immunoSEQ multiplex PCR; TCRdb stores in-frame clones only, minus some. The sample has about 220,000 clones; around 84% are singletons. The material sequenced was peripheral blood. The receptor set was obtained from a man aged 30 to 39 with active or convalescent COVID-19. CDR3s include the opening cysteine and the closing phenylalanine or tryptophan. The D gene is left open where the match is weak. Clone size is given for some rows only: seen once, a few or many times, or a class if the clone is expanded.

V	size	J	D	CDR3	DNA
TRBV28	-	TRBJ2-3	TRBD2	CATKREAPDTQYF	TGTGCCACCAAGCGGGAGGCCCCAGATACGCAGTATTTT
TRBV5-4	-	TRBJ1-2	TRBD1	CASSLGGQGATYGYTF	TGTGCCAGCAGCTTGGGGGGACAGGGGGCGACCTATGGCTACACCTTC
TRBV19	once	TRBJ1-1	TRBD1	CASLPSGTGGRYTEAFF	TGTGCCAGCCTCCCTTCCGGGACAGGGGGCAGGTACACTGAAGCTTTCTTT
TRBV3-1/TRBV3-2	once	TRBJ1-6	-	CASSQQQWNSPLHF	TGTGCCAGCAGCCAGCAACAGTGGAATTCACCCCTCCACTTT
TRBV28	few	TRBJ1-2	-	CASSLQGGGGGYTF	TGTGCCAGCAGTTTGCAGGGCGGCGGGGGTGGCTACACCTTC
TRBV5-8	-	TRBJ1-2	-	CASTLMGEHYGYTF	TGTGCCAGCACCCTGATGGGAGAACACTATGGCTACACCTTC
TRBV28	-	TRBJ1-5	TRBD1	CASSFRGRRDQPQHF	TGTGCCAGCAGTTTTAGGGGGCGGCGGGATCAGCCCCAGCATTTT
TRBV10-3	-	TRBJ2-2	TRBD1	CATGQGNTGELFF	TGTGCCACCGGACAGGGGAACACCGGGGAGCTGTTTTTT
TRBV30	-	TRBJ1-5	-	CAWSVLGGQPQHF	TGTGCCTGGAGTGTACTGGGGGGTCAGCCCCAGCATTTT
TRBV29-1	-	TRBJ1-1	-	CSGHRVMNTEAFF	TGCAGCGGCCACAGGGTTATGAACACTGAAGCTTTCTTT
TRBV12-3/TRBV12-4	-	TRBJ1-1	-	CASSPSPRGAFF	TGTGCCAGCAGCCCCAGTCCTCGGGGAGCTTTCTTT
TRBV30	-	TRBJ2-3	-	CAWKRGTDTQYF	TGTGCCTGGAAGCGGGGCACAGATACGCAGTATTTT
TRBV6-5	-	TRBJ2-3	TRBD1	CASTRSGGDTQYF	TGTGCCAGTACCCGTTCAGGGGGAGATACGCAGTATTTT
TRBV5-1	-	TRBJ2-5	TRBD2	CASSPKTSGTSRETQYF	TGCGCCAGCAGCCCAAAGACTAGCGGGACGAGTCGAGAGACCCAGTACTTC
TRBV28	-	TRBJ1-6	-	CASWGSYNSPLHF	TGTGCCAGCTGGGGCAGTTATAATTCACCCCTCCACTTT
TRBV2	-	TRBJ1-1	-	CASSAMLGSREEAFF	TGTGCCAGCAGTGCGATGTTGGGGAGCCGGGAGGAAGCTTTCTTT
TRBV10-3	-	TRBJ1-2	-	CAISESPSDGYTF	TGTGCCATCAGTGAGTCCCCCAGCGATGGCTACACCTTC
TRBV28	-	TRBJ2-5	TRBD2	CASSTPFSGGQETQYF	TGTGCCAGCAGCACCCCTTTCTCGGGGGGCCAAGAGACCCAGTACTTC
TRBV11-2	-	TRBJ2-7	TRBD1	CASSTGAGSEQYF	TGTGCCAGCAGTACAGGGGCCGGCTCCGAGCAGTACTTC